The next 20 T cell receptor beta chains were all read from a single sample in a study of blood T cell repertoires in COVID-19. Sequenced by immunoSEQ multiplex PCR; TCRdb stores in-frame clones only, minus some. Of 85,000 to 95,000 clones listed, about 91% were seen once; the top ten hold about 0.51%. Specimen: peripheral blood. These receptors came from a man between 60 and 70 years old with acute or convalescent COVID-19.

This chain connects TRBV5-1 to TRBJ1-5; possible D gene TRBD1, 5 bases. The CDR3 is 15 amino acids. Trimming took off 4 bases at V and 0 bases at J, with 11 bases between the two ends. CDR1 is SGHRS, CDR2 YFSETQ, per germline. The CDR3 is CASSVAGISNQPQHF. The CDR3 DNA reads TGCGCCAGCAGCGTGGCAGGGATTAGCAATCAGCCCCAGCATTTT.

V is TRBV30 and J is TRBJ1-2, with D possibly being TRBD1 (5 bases). The CDR3 is made up of 14 amino acids. Trimming pared 7 bases from V and 1 base from J, leaving 16 bases between. Per the germline V gene, CDR1 is GTSNPN and CDR2 is SVGIG (reference sequence). The CDR3 here is CASLGGGGNYGYTF. In nucleotides, the CDR3 is TGTGCCTCCCTCGGGGGTGGGGGTAACTATGGCTACACCTTC.

V is TRBV27 and J is TRBJ1-5, with 7 positions matching TRBD1. Germline CDR1 reads MNHEY; CDR2 reads SMNVEV (reference sequence). The V and J ends lost 5 bases and 6 bases, in that order; junction bases with no gene match: 4. This CDR3 has 13 amino acids. CDR3: CASSRRQGQPQHF. The CDR3 coding sequence is TGTGCCAGCAGTAGAAGACAGGGTCAGCCCCAGCATTTT.

The chain links TRBV3-1 (or the pseudogene TRBV3-2) to TRBJ1-1; 8 bases match TRBD1. This CDR3 has 12 residues. Per germline, CDR1 LGHDT and CDR2 YNNKEL (reference sequence). The V gene end was trimmed by 4 bases and the J gene end by 10 bases; junction bases not matched to a gene: 5. DNA of the CDR3: TGTGCCAGCAGCCGCACACAGGGGGGAGCTTTCTTT. It translates to CASSRTQGGAFF.

This sequence joins TRBV7-2 and TRBJ2-1; TRBD2 is a possible D gene (6 bases). Germline CDR1 is SGHTA and CDR2 is FQGNSA. The CDR3 has 15 amino acids. The V and J ends lost 5 bases and 0 bases respectively, with 11 bases between them. DNA for the CDR3: TGTGCCAGCAGCCCTAGCGCCTCCTCCTACAATGAGCAGTTCTTC. Amino acids: CASSPSASSYNEQFF.

The rearrangement links TRBV21-1 to TRBJ2-2; no DNA check was done on the table's D call, TRBD2. TRBV21-1 is assigned pseudogene status. The CDR3 spans 19 residues. The CDR3 DNA reads as TGTGCCAGCAGCAAAGCGCTCCTAGCGGGAGGACGGGAGGGCGGGGAGCTGTTTTTT. This translates into CASSKALLAGGREGGELFF.

The chain is built from TRBV20-1 and TRBJ2-7; 8 nucleotides match TRBD1. CDR3 size: 17 residues. Germline V gene sequence: CDR1 DFQATT, CDR2 SNEGSKA (reference sequence). V shed 3 bases, J shed 0 bases, and the junction held 13 bases outside the gene matches. CDR3 sequence reads: CSASGTGALSSSYEQYF. The CDR3 DNA reads TGCAGTGCTAGTGGGACAGGAGCCTTAAGTAGCTCCTACGAGCAGTACTTC.

The J gene is TRBJ1-2, the V gene TRBV6-5; TRBD1 is a possible D gene (6 bases). In germline, CDR1 is MNHEY, CDR2 SVGAGI. The CDR3 covers 13 residues. V gave up 6 bases and J gave up 10 bases, with 18 bases separating them. The chain's CDR3 is CASRMDSTDAYTF. The CDR3 region has the DNA TGTGCCAGCAGAATGGACAGCACCGACGCCTACACCTTC.

DNA for the CDR3: TGTGCCAGCAGTGTTGGGCTAGCGGGAGCCTCCTACGAGCAGTACTTC. Its protein product is CASSVGLAGASYEQYF. J is TRBJ2-7 and V is TRBV2; 10 nucleotides agree with TRBD2. Germline V gives CDR1 SNHLY, CDR2 FYNNEI. The CDR3 is 16 residues long. V lost 4 bases, J lost 0 bases, and 6 bases stayed unmatched.

This chain links TRBV6-5 with TRBJ2-7; the match to TRBD1 covers 9 bases. The CDR3 consists of 14 residues. Germline values: CDR1 MNHEY, CDR2 SVGAGI. The trim removed 4 bases at V and 3 bases at J, leaving 4 bases unmatched. CDR3: CASSSTTGGYEQYF. CDR3 nucleotides: TGTGCCAGCAGTTCGACGACAGGGGGCTACGAGCAGTACTTC.

The chain has TRBV10-3 and TRBJ2-7; a weak D match, TRBD1 (5 bases). The V gene lost 7 bases and the J gene lost 5 bases, with 15 bases spanning the gap. Germline CDR1 and CDR2: ENHRY and SYGVKD. This CDR3 comprises 13 residues. The CDR3: CAIKRQGLDEQYF. The CDR3 bases are TGTGCCATCAAGAGGCAGGGTCTAGACGAGCAGTACTTC.

The gene calls are TRBV9 and TRBJ2-1; tentative D call: TRBD2 (5 bases). The germline CDR1 and CDR2 sequences are SGDLS and YYNGEE. The CDR3 covers 15 residues. The V end was cut by 0 bases, the J end by 7 bases, with 14 bases between. CDR3 coding DNA: TGTGCCAGCAGCGTAGGGGTGGGAGTGCATAATGAGCAGTTCTTC. It is translated as CASSVGVGVHNEQFF.

The V and J genes are TRBV7-2 and TRBJ2-2; 7 positions match TRBD2. The CDR3 consists of 18 residues. Per germline, CDR1 SGHTA and CDR2 FQGNSA. J was trimmed by 6 bases and V by 5 bases; bases with no gene match: 18. In nucleotides, the CDR3 is TGTGCCAGCAGCCAAACAATGGGAGGGTGGAGAACTTCCGGGGAGCTGTTTTTT. As protein: CASSQTMGGWRTSGELFF.

The rearrangement links TRBV4-2 to TRBJ2-2, with 7 bases fitting TRBD2. This CDR3 is built from 16 residues. The V gene end was trimmed by 2 bases and the J gene end by 6 bases; junction bases not matched to a gene: 9. Germline V gene lookup returns CDR1 LGHNA and CDR2 YNFKEQ. The CDR3 region is CASSQLRGGSAGELFF. The CDR3 bases are TGTGCCAGCAGCCAATTAAGGGGCGGGAGCGCCGGGGAGCTGTTTTTT.

The J gene is TRBJ2-2, the V gene TRBV12-3 or TRBV12-4; D remains ambiguous. The CDR3 extends over 12 amino acids. Between the trimmed V and J ends, which lost 8 bases and 3 bases, there was a span of 7 bases. In DNA, the CDR3 is TGTGCCAGCCGTCTATACACCGGGGAGCTGTTTTTT. Residues: CASRLYTGELFF.

The chain employs TRBV7-3 and TRBJ2-7; 7 bases fit TRBD2. Germline V lookup: CDR1 SGHTA, CDR2 FQGTGA. With 0 bases clipped from V and 5 bases from J, the junction kept 1 base outside the gene matches. The CDR3 has 13 amino acids. The CDR3 loop is CASSLTGGDEQYF. CDR3 DNA: TGTGCCAGCAGCTTAACTGGGGGGGACGAGCAGTACTTC.

The chain couples TRBV5-5 to TRBJ2-7, with D perhaps TRBD2 (8 bases). V was cut by 3 bases and J by 2 bases, with 15 bases left in between. CDR1 and CDR2 from the germline V gene are SGHKS and YYEKEE (reference sequence). This CDR3 comprises 15 residues. The CDR3 bases are TGTGCCAGCAGCTGGGCGGGGGGACAGACCTACGAGCAGTACTTC. It encodes CASSWAGGQTYEQYF.

The chain couples TRBV19 to TRBJ1-2; D may be TRBD1 (6 bases). Trimming removed 6 bases from V and 8 bases from J, with 22 bases in between. The germline CDR1 and CDR2 sequences are LNHDA and SQIVND (reference sequence). The CDR3 covers 15 residues. CDR3 sequence (DNA): TGTGCCAGTAGCCAGAACAGGGAACTCTCATCCGGCTACACCTTC. This codes for CASSQNRELSSGYTF.

This sequence joins TRBV5-1 and TRBJ2-1; 14 positions agree with TRBD2. This CDR3 is built from 15 residues. Germline assignment: CDR1 SGHRS and CDR2 YFSETQ. J lost 8 bases, V lost 4 bases, and 5 bases had no gene match. In DNA form, the CDR3 reads TGCGCCAGCAGCCCGGGACTAGCGGGAGTCTATGAGCAGTTCTTC. Translated: CASSPGLAGVYEQFF. Complete variable domain (other parts from reference TRBV5-1 and TRBJ2-1): KAGVTQTPRYLIKTRGQQVTLSCSPISGHRSVSWYQQTPGQGLQFLFEYFSETQRNKGNFPGRFSGRQFSNSRSEMNVSTLELGDSALYLCASSPGLAGVYEQFFGPGTRLTVL.

The V gene is TRBV5-1, the J gene TRBJ2-7; 11 bases agree with TRBD2. V dropped 4 bases and J dropped 5; count of bases not matched to a gene: 5. This CDR3 spans 14 amino acids. Germline CDR1 is SGHRS and CDR2 is YFSETQ. The CDR3 sequence is CASSGLAGGDEQYF. CDR3 DNA: TGCGCCAGCAGCGGGTTAGCGGGAGGGGACGAGCAGTACTTC.